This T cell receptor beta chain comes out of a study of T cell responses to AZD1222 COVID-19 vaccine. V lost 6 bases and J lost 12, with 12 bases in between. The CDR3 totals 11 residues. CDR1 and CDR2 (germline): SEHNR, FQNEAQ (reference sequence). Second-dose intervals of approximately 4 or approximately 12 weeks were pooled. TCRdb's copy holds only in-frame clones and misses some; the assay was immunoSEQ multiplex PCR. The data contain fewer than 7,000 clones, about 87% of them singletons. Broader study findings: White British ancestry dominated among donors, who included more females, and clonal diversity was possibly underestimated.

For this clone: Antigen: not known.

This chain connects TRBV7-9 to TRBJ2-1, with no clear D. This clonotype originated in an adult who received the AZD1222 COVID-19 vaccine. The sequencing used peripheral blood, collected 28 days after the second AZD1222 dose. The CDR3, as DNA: TGTGCCAGCAGACCCAACTCTGGGCAGTTCTTC. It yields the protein CASRPNSGQFF.